What follows are 19 T cell receptor beta chains derived from one specimen sequenced in a study of shared clonotypes between healthy human individuals. Assay used: immunoSEQ multiplex PCR; TCRdb lists only in-frame clones, some missing. The sample lists about 2.3 million clones; approximately 93% were seen once. Material for sequencing was naive CD4+ T cells from PBMCs. Subset of the sample: CD45RA+ positively selected. All receptors derive from a man between 18 and 29 years old in good health. Some clones in this sample may be carry-over from other donors' samples.

The chain joins TRBV4-2 to TRBJ1-5, with D unresolved. Per germline, CDR1 LGHNA and CDR2 YNFKEQ. V lost 0 bases and J 2 bases, leaving 8 bases between the germline ends. The CDR3 runs 15 residues. The CDR3 is CASSQEGLGNQPQHF. CDR3 in DNA: TGTGCCAGCAGCCAAGAAGGGTTGGGCAATCAGCCCCAGCATTTT.

This clone was found once. The J gene is TRBJ2-1, the V gene TRBV18, with 9 bases matching TRBD1. Germline trimming cut 3 bases from V and 2 bases from J; bases unmatched to any gene: 5. There are 16 residues in the CDR3. In germline, CDR1 is KGHSH, CDR2 LQKENI. The DNA for the CDR3 is TGTGCCAGCTCACCGCGGACAGGGGTGGCCTACAATGAGCAGTTCTTC. Encoded protein: CASSPRTGVAYNEQFF.

The chain employs TRBV5-6 and TRBJ2-7; 12 bases are shared with TRBD2. The CDR3 has 16 amino acids. Trimming at V came to 4 bases and at J to 6 bases, leaving 11 bases not matched to a gene. CDR1 SGHDT and CDR2 YYEEEE come from the germline V gene. The CDR3 coding sequence is TGTGCCAGCAGCGGAACGCTAGCGGGAGGGCCCCGCGAGCAGTACTTC. Translation: CASSGTLAGGPREQYF.

For this clone: The sample carries other DNA sequences with the same CDR3. The rearrangement uses TRBV7-9 and TRBJ2-2; unclear D gene. CDR1 is SEHNR and CDR2 is FQNEAQ in the germline V gene (reference sequence). Trimming shortened V by 2 bases and J by 7 bases, and 5 bases separated the two germline ends. The CDR3 consists of 12 residues. The CDR3 DNA is TGTGCCAGCAGCTTATCCAGCGGGGAGCTGTTTTTT. It yields the protein CASSLSSGELFF.

The CDR3 DNA is TGTGCCAGCAGCCCACTAGGACTTGATACGCAGTATTTT. It yields the protein CASSPLGLDTQYF. The chain combines TRBV7-3 with TRBJ2-3; D is perhaps TRBD2 (5 bases). Trimming took 5 bases from V and 6 from J, leaving 12 bases between them. The CDR3 has 13 residues. Germline CDR1 reads SGHTA; CDR2 reads FQGTGA.

This clone was recorded a few times. The J gene is TRBJ1-5, the V gene TRBV7-6; no clear D gene. CDR3 length: 13 residues. Germline lookup yields CDR1 SGHVS and CDR2 FNYEAQ. Trimming shortened V by 0 bases and J by 6 bases, and 6 bases separated the two germline ends. This CDR3 reads CASSLAGSQPQHF. The CDR3 DNA reads as TGTGCCAGCAGCTTAGCGGGAAGTCAGCCCCAGCATTTT.

This clone was seen once. This chain joins TRBV27 and TRBJ1-4; 10 positions agree with TRBD1. This CDR3 spans 15 amino acids. V trimming: 6 bases; J trimming: 4 bases; junction bases outside the gene matches: 5. Germline lookup yields CDR1 MNHEY and CDR2 SMNVEV (reference sequence). This CDR3 reads CASRMGQGNNEKLFF. The CDR3 DNA reads TGTGCCAGCAGGATGGGACAGGGGAATAATGAAAAACTGTTTTTT.

The chain combines TRBV2 with TRBJ2-1; 10 bases align to TRBD2. This CDR3 is built from 14 residues. Germline V lookup: CDR1 SNHLY, CDR2 FYNNEI. The V gene end was trimmed by 8 bases and the J gene end by 8 bases; junction bases not matched to a gene: 9. CDR3 DNA: TGTGCCAGCCTCCGGGAGCGGGGGGGCGATGAGCAGTTCTTC. Protein product: CASLRERGGDEQFF.

The chain links TRBV9 to TRBJ2-3; TRBD2 matches at 10 bases. Germline CDR1 and CDR2: SGDLS and YYNGEE. This CDR3 has 13 amino acids. The ends lost 2 bases at V and 10 bases at J; junction bases unmatched: 4. The CDR3 DNA is TGTGCCAGCAGCGTCCTAGCGGGAGAAGCGCAGTATTTT. The encoded protein is CASSVLAGEAQYF.

This chain connects TRBV5-1 to TRBJ2-6, with 13 bases that match TRBD2. CDR3 size: 20 residues. The ends lost 2 bases at V and 2 bases at J; junction bases unmatched: 10. Germline CDR1 reads SGHRS; CDR2 reads YFSETQ. The CDR3: CASSFTTHGLAGAGANVLTF. CDR3 bases: TGCGCCAGCAGCTTCACAACCCACGGACTAGCGGGAGCTGGGGCCAACGTCCTGACTTTC.

J is TRBJ2-2 and V is TRBV7-3, with a tentative D call TRBD2 (6 bases). Germline V gene data show CDR1 as SGHTA and CDR2 as FQGTGA. V was trimmed by 1 base and J by 6 bases, leaving 9 bases between them. The CDR3 has 14 amino acids. The CDR3 sequence: CASSLIPGAGELFF. In nucleotides, the CDR3 is TGTGCCAGCAGCTTAATACCGGGGGCCGGGGAGCTGTTTTTT.

This clone came up a few times. V and J are TRBV2 and TRBJ1-5; D unclear. This CDR3 is 15 amino acids long. Trimming took 2 bases from V and 2 from J, leaving 10 bases between them. Germline lookup yields CDR1 SNHLY and CDR2 FYNNEI. The CDR3, as DNA: TGTGCCAGCAGTGAACTCGGGGTGGGCAATCAGCCCCAGCATTTT. Translating gives CASSELGVGNQPQHF.

The chain couples TRBV5-1 to TRBJ2-3; 11 bases map to TRBD2. The CDR3 is made up of 16 amino acids. J gave up 2 bases and V 4 bases, and 6 bases lay outside the gene matches. The germline gives CDR1 SGHRS, CDR2 YFSETQ. In DNA form, the CDR3 reads TGCGCCAGCAGCGAGGGACTAGCGGAGTTCACAGATACGCAGTATTTT. This translates into CASSEGLAEFTDTQYF.

The genes are TRBV7-3 and TRBJ1-2; TRBD1 aligns across 9 bases. The ends lost 5 bases at V and 6 bases at J; junction bases unmatched: 7. CDR1 SGHTA and CDR2 FQGTGA come from the germline V gene. CDR3 length equals 14 residues. CDR3 sequence (DNA): TGTGCCAGCAGCCCTGGGACAGGGACACATGGCTACACCTTC. The encoded protein is CASSPGTGTHGYTF.

This sequence joins TRBV27 and TRBJ1-2, with TRBD1 as a possible D gene (6 bases). The CDR3 has 13 residues. V dropped 3 bases and J dropped 4 bases, with 9 bases sitting between them. CDR1 and CDR2 (germline): MNHEY, SMNVEV (reference sequence). For the CDR3, the DNA is TGTGCCAGCAGTTTGGCAGGGGCCTATGGCTACACCTTC. Translated, it gives CASSLAGAYGYTF.

The rearrangement joins TRBV28 to TRBJ1-2; TRBD1 is a possible D gene (6 bases). Looked up from germline, CDR1 is MDHEN and CDR2 is SYDVKM. The CDR3 runs to 14 residues. Trimming removed 2 bases from V and 5 bases from J, with 12 bases in between. CDR3 amino acids: CASSLQTTGYGYTF. The CDR3 nucleotides read TGTGCCAGCAGTTTACAGACTACAGGGTATGGCTACACCTTC.

This clone was counted once. The chain is built from TRBV30 and TRBJ2-7, with TRBD1 as a possible D gene (6 bases). The V end was cut by 7 bases, the J end by 2 bases, with 12 bases between. CDR1 is GTSNPN and CDR2 is SVGIG in the germline V gene (reference sequence). CDR3 size: 12 residues. The DNA for the CDR3 is TGTGCCTCTCAAACAGGGACCTACGAGCAGTACTTC. Its translation is CASQTGTYEQYF.

CDR3 DNA: TGCGCCAGCAGCCAACCCGCTAGGAGATCCTACAATGAGCAGTTCTTC. Encoded protein: CASSQPARRSYNEQFF. The chain couples TRBV4-1 to TRBJ2-1, with D hard to call. V was trimmed by 2 bases and J by 1 base, leaving 12 bases between them. CDR1 and CDR2 (germline): MGHRA, YSYEKL. The CDR3 extends over 16 amino acids.

The chain combines TRBV2 with TRBJ2-4; 8 bases are a match to TRBD1. J lost 7 bases, V lost 0 bases, and 8 bases had no gene match. Germline V lookup: CDR1 SNHLY, CDR2 FYNNEI. The CDR3 consists of 16 residues. The CDR3 DNA sequence: TGTGCCAGCAGTGAAGCGCTTACGCAGGGGGCCAACATTCAGTACTTC. It yields the protein CASSEALTQGANIQYF.